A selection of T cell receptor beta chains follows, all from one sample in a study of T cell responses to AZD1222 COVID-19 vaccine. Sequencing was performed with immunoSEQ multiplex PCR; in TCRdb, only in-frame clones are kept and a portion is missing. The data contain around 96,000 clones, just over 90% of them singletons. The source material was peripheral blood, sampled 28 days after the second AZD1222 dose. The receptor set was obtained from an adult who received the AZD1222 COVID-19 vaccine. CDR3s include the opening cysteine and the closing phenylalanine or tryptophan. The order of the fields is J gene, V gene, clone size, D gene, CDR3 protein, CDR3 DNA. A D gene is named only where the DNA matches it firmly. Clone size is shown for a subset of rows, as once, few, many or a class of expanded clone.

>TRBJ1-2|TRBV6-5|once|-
CASSYGTPSNYGYTF
TGTGCCAGCAGTTACGGGACTCCCTCTAACTATGGCTACACCTTC
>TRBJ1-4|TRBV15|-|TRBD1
CATSRDRGWDEKLFF
TGTGCCACCAGCAGGGACAGGGGTTGGGATGAAAAACTGTTTTTT
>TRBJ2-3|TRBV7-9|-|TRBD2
CASSFGTSGSTDTQYF
TGTGCCAGCAGCTTTGGGACTAGCGGGAGTACAGATACGCAGTATTTT
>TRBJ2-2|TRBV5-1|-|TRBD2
CASSPGTSGWGGELFF
TGCGCCAGCAGCCCCGGGACTAGCGGTTGGGGCGGGGAGCTGTTTTTT
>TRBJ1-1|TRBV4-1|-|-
CASSLARDTNTEAFF
TGCGCCAGCAGCCTAGCCCGGGACACAAACACTGAAGCTTTCTTT
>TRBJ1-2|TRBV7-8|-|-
CASSLATGTNYGYTF
TGTGCCAGCAGCTTAGCCACGGGGACTAACTATGGCTACACCTTC
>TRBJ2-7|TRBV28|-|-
CASAQGTGTYEQYF
TGTGCCAGCGCCCAGGGCACAGGAACCTACGAGCAGTACTTC
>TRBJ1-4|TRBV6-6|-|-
CASSYQGVGNEKLFF
TGTGCCAGCAGTTACCAGGGAGTCGGTAATGAAAAACTGTTTTTT
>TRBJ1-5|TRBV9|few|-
CASSAGVLEPQHF
TGTGCCAGCAGCGCAGGAGTATTGGAGCCCCAGCATTTT
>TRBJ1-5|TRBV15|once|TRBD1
CATSRDFAGGIGQPQHF
TGTGCCACCAGCAGAGATTTTGCAGGGGGGATCGGTCAGCCCCAGCATTTT
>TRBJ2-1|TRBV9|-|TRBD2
CASSGMVAGVFNEQFF
TGTGCCAGCAGCGGTATGGTAGCGGGAGTATTTAATGAGCAGTTCTTC
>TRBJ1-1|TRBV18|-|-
CASSPRTPQAATEAFF
TGTGCCAGCTCACCACGGACACCCCAGGCTGCCACTGAAGCTTTCTTT
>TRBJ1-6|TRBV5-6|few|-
CASSLALGNSPLHF
TGTGCCAGCAGCTTGGCCCTGGGGAATTCACCCCTCCACTTT
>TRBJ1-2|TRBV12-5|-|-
CASGPTPGVLYGYTF
TGTGCTAGTGGTCCGACGCCAGGGGTCCTCTATGGCTACACCTTC
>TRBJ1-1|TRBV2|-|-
CASSQMTGYTEAFF
TGTGCCAGCAGCCAGATGACAGGCTACACTGAAGCTTTCTTT
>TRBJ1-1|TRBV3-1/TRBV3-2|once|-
CASSLRTEAFF
TGTGCCAGCAGCCTCAGGACTGAAGCTTTCTTT
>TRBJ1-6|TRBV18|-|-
CASSPGQTSSYNSPLHF
TGTGCCAGCTCACCCGGCCAGACGAGCTCCTATAATTCACCCCTCCACTTT
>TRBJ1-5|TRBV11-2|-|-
CASSLTRAVNQPQHF
TGTGCCAGCAGCTTAACCCGGGCCGTAAATCAGCCCCAGCATTTT
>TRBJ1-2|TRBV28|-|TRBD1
CASSWDRGFGYTF
TGTGCCAGCAGTTGGGACAGGGGGTTTGGCTACACCTTC
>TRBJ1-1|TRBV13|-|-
CASSSGWDTEAFF
TGTGCCAGCAGCTCCGGTTGGGACACTGAAGCTTTCTTT
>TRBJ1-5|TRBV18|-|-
CASSPKVIGWTSNQPQHF
TGTGCCAGCTCACCAAAGGTTATAGGGTGGACTAGCAATCAGCCCCAGCATTTT
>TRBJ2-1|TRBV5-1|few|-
CASSLYNEQFF
TGCGCCAGCAGCCTATACAATGAGCAGTTCTTC
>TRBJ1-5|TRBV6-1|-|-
CASSESSGTPNQPQHF
TGTGCCAGCAGTGAATCCTCCGGGACACCAAATCAGCCCCAGCATTTT
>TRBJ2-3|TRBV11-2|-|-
CASSFVSFSGETDTQYF
TGTGCCAGCAGCTTTGTGAGTTTCAGTGGGGAGACAGATACGCAGTATTTT
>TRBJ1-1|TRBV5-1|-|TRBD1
CASSLETGGSSTEAFF
TGCGCCAGCAGCTTGGAGACAGGGGGCAGTTCCACTGAAGCTTTCTTT
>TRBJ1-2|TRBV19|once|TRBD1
CASAGQGAGYTF
TGTGCCAGTGCAGGCCAGGGGGCCGGCTACACCTTC
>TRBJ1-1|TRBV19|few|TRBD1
CASRYGQGKGEAFF
TGTGCCAGTAGATACGGACAGGGGAAGGGGGAAGCTTTCTTT
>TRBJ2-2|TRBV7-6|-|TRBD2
CASSLGLAGGPSGAGELFF
TGTGCCAGCAGCTTAGGACTAGCGGGAGGACCCTCGGGGGCCGGGGAGCTGTTTTTT
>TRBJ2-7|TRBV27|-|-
CATVRTGEQYF
TGTGCCACCGTCCGGACCGGCGAGCAGTACTTC
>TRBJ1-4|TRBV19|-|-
CASSIAPVVLSTNEKLFF
TGTGCCAGTAGTATAGCCCCGGTAGTACTCTCAACTAATGAAAAACTGTTTTTT
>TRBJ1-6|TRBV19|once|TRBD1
CASSIALQQGTPLHF
TGTGCCAGTAGTATAGCCCTGCAACAGGGGACACCCCTCCACTTT
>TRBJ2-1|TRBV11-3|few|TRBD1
CASSAGTGLNEQFF
TGTGCCAGCAGCGCGGGGACAGGCCTAAATGAGCAGTTCTTC
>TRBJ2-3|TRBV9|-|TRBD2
CASSVATIQREDTDTQYF
TGTGCCAGCAGCGTAGCTACGATCCAGCGGGAGGACACAGATACGCAGTATTTT
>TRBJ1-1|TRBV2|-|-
CASNLQEAVTEAFF
TGTGCCAGCAATCTCCAGGAGGCGGTCACTGAAGCTTTCTTT
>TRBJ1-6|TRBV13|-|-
CASSLGRGNSPLHF
TGTGCCAGCAGCTTAGGCCGGGGAAATTCACCCCTCCACTTT
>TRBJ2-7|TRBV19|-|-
CASSTGMSSYEQYF
TGTGCCAGTAGTACCGGCATGAGCTCCTACGAGCAGTACTTC
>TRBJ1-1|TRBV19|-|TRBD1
CASNPGQAYTEAFF
TGTGCCAGTAACCCCGGACAGGCATACACTGAAGCTTTCTTT
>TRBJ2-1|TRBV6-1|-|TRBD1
CASSEGTEPPIYNEQFF
TGTGCCAGCAGTGAGGGGACAGAACCCCCTATCTACAATGAGCAGTTCTTC
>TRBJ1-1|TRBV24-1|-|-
CATSDSTAREAFF
TGTGCCACCAGTGACTCGACGGCCCGTGAAGCTTTCTTT
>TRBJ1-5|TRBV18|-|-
CASSQTATGVNQPQHF
TGTGCCAGCTCACAGACCGCGACAGGAGTCAATCAGCCCCAGCATTTT
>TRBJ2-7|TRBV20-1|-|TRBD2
CSASGLAGGPWYEQYF
TGCAGTGCTAGTGGTCTAGCGGGAGGGCCCTGGTACGAGCAGTACTTC
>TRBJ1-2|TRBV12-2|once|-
CASRPWPVYGYTF
TGTGCAAGTCGCCCGTGGCCAGTCTATGGCTACACCTTC
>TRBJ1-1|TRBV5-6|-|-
CASTIGVSEAFF
TGTGCCAGCACCATTGGGGTTTCTGAAGCTTTCTTT
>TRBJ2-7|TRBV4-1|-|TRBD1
CASSPPDRASYEQYF
TGCGCCAGCAGCCCGCCCGACAGGGCCAGCTACGAGCAGTACTTC
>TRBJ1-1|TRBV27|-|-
CASSPRPGAQTEAFF
TGTGCCAGCAGTCCGCGTCCGGGGGCACAAACTGAAGCTTTCTTT
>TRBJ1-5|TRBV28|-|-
CATRMEGWGNQPQHF
TGTGCCACCAGGATGGAGGGATGGGGCAATCAGCCCCAGCATTTT
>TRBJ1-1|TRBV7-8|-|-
CASSLARAGMMGAFF
TGTGCCAGCAGCTTAGCACGGGCAGGGATGATGGGAGCTTTCTTT
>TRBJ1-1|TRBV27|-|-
CASSNRGPRASNTEAFF
TGTGCCAGCAGTAATAGGGGACCTCGGGCGTCGAACACTGAAGCTTTCTTT
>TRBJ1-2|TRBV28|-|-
CASSFVTELYGYTF
TGTGCCAGCAGTTTCGTGACAGAATTATATGGCTACACCTTC
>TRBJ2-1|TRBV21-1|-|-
CASSNGQVNNEQFF
TGTGCCAGCAGCAACGGACAGGTTAACAATGAGCAGTTCTTC
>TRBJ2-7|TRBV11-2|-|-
CASRDWTDYEQYF
TGTGCCAGCAGAGACTGGACAGACTACGAGCAGTACTTC
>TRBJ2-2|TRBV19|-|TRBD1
CASSFRQGAGGELFF
TGTGCCAGTAGTTTTCGACAGGGGGCCGGCGGGGAGCTGTTTTTT
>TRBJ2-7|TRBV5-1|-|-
CASSLSGGTTYEQYF
TGCGCCAGCAGCTTGTCGGGTGGGACCACCTACGAGCAGTACTTC
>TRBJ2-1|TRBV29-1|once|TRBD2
CSVEGDYIYNEQFF
TGCAGCGTTGAAGGGGACTACATCTACAATGAGCAGTTCTTC
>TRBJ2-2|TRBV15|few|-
CATSSQRNTGELFF
TGTGCCACCAGTAGCCAACGAAACACCGGGGAGCTGTTTTTT
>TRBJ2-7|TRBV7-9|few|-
CASSPQGTGGPYEQYF
TGTGCCAGCAGCCCCCAGGGGACCGGGGGGCCCTACGAGCAGTACTTC
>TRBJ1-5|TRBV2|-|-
CASGLQDNQPQHF
TGTGCCAGCGGCCTACAGGACAATCAGCCCCAGCATTTT
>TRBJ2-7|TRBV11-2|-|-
CASSLQGRISYEQYF
TGTGCCAGCAGCCTCCAGGGGCGGATCAGCTACGAGCAGTACTTC
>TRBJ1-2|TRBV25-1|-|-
CASSEGSYTF
TGTGCCAGCAGTGAGGGGAGCTACACCTTC